These 10 T cell receptor beta chains were all obtained from the same sample, sequenced in a study of CD8 T cells in Susac syndrome (dated by TCRdb to the late 2010s). Receptor amplification or capture employed the immunoSEQ multiplex PCR assay. RNA was extracted using the RNeasy kit, and about 0.45 to 1 ug of the RNA was reverse transcribed with random hexamers. TCRdb reprocessing: public reads trimmed at Q25 with fastp, clones called with MiXCR, in-frame beta chains kept. Every distinct CDR3 protein forms one entry, paired with its most common genes and DNA. The sample table lists some 200,000 distinct CDR3 sequences, 85% to 95% of them with a count of one. About 0.15% of the sample lies in the top ten. The sequenced sample consisted of CD8+ T cells from PBMCs. The receptors were gathered from a human donor with Susac syndrome.

The genes are TRBV4-1 and TRBJ2-7; no definite D call. This CDR3 comprises 16 residues. Per the germline V gene, CDR1 is MGHRA and CDR2 is YSYEKL. Trimming took off 0 bases at V and 3 bases at J, with 15 bases between the two ends. Here the CDR3 DNA reads TGCGCCAGCAGCCAAGATTCTCTAGACCGATACTACGAGCAGTACTTC. Protein: CASSQDSLDRYYEQYF.

The chain recombines TRBV19 with TRBJ2-1; D ambiguous. V lost 4 bases, J lost 4 bases, and 8 bases lay in between. The CDR3 totals 13 residues. Germline assignment: CDR1 LNHDA and CDR2 SQIVND (reference sequence). CDR3 nucleotides: TGTGCCAGTAGTACTTACCGGTACAATGAGCAGTTCTTC. This sequence encodes CASSTYRYNEQFF.

The count of this clonotype is one. This sequence joins TRBV9 and TRBJ2-3; perhaps TRBD1 as D (6 bases). V dropped 6 bases and J dropped 1 base, with 6 bases sitting between them. This CDR3 region has 12 residues. Germline CDR1 and CDR2: SGDLS and YYNGEE. In DNA form, the CDR3 reads TGTGCCAGCACAGGGGGCACAGATACGCAGTATTTT. This gives the protein CASTGGTDTQYF.

The V and J genes are TRBV11-2 and TRBJ2-7; 9 positions match TRBD2. This CDR3 comprises 14 residues. Germline V CDR1 and CDR2: SGHAT, FQNNGV. After removal of 4 bases from V and 2 bases from J, the junction contained 3 bases not matched to a gene. CDR3 protein: CASSSSGITYEQYF. DNA for the CDR3: TGTGCCAGCAGCTCTAGCGGGATTACCTACGAGCAGTACTTC.

The J gene is TRBJ2-4, the V gene TRBV15; a possible D gene is TRBD1 (6 bases). The CDR3 is 16 residues long. The germline V gene has CDR1 LNHNV and CDR2 YYDKDF (reference sequence). The V end was cut by 1 base, the J end by 2 bases, with 12 bases between. CDR3 region: CATSRGVTGTKNIQYF. The CDR3 region has the DNA TGTGCCACCAGCAGAGGGGTAACAGGGACCAAAAACATTCAGTACTTC. The full variable domain, with the rest looked up from reference TRBV15 and TRBJ2-4, is DAMVIQNPRYQVTQFGKPVTLSCSQTLNHNVMYWYQQKSSQAPKLLFHYYDKDFNNEADTPDNFQSRRPNTSFCFLDIRSPGLGDTAMYLCATSRGVTGTKNIQYFGAGTRLSVL.

The chain employs TRBV4-2 and TRBJ2-7; D remains unclear. CDR3 length: 13 amino acids. V was shortened by 0 bases and J by 5 bases, with 8 bases between the two germline ends. Germline-derived CDR1 and CDR2 are LGHNA and YNFKEQ. In DNA form, the CDR3 reads TGTGCCAGCAGCCAAGATAGTGTCGACGAGCAGTACTTC. It specifies CASSQDSVDEQYF.

V gene TRBV28 combines with J gene TRBJ2-1, with a weak D call TRBD1 (6 bases). CDR1 is MDHEN, CDR2 SYDVKM, per germline. The V end was cut by 10 bases, the J end by 8 bases, with 9 bases between. This CDR3 has 10 residues. The CDR3 here is CATEGDEQFF. The CDR3 DNA follows: TGTGCCACCGAGGGGGATGAGCAGTTCTTC.

The rearrangement links TRBV28 to TRBJ2-7; 7 bases fit TRBD2. The V and J ends lost 10 bases and 5 bases, in that order; junction bases with no gene match: 8. The CDR3 spans 12 residues. CDR1 and CDR2 (germline): MDHEN, SYDVKM. The CDR3 region is CATGLETNEQYF. CDR3 bases: TGTGCCACCGGACTAGAAACGAACGAGCAGTACTTC. The complete variable domain, with remaining parts taken from reference TRBV28 and TRBJ2-7, reads DVKVTQSSRYLVKRTGEKVFLECVQDMDHENMFWYRQDPGLGLRLIYFSYDVKMKEKGDIPEGYSVSREKKERFSLILESASTNQTSMYLCATGLETNEQYFGPGTRLTVT.

The V call is TRBV6-4, the J call TRBJ2-7, with 11 bases that match TRBD1. This CDR3 contains 16 residues. The junction had 13 bases not matched to a gene; V was cut back by 6 bases and J by 6 bases. Germline V gene lookup returns CDR1 MRHNA and CDR2 SNTAGT. The CDR3 region has the DNA TGTGCCAGCAGCCTCTTCCGGGACAGGGGGATTTGCGAGCAGTACTTC. Its protein product is CASSLFRDRGICEQYF.

The chain employs TRBV15 and TRBJ2-2; TRBD1 agrees at 7 bases. The CDR3 length is 16 residues. The germline V gene has CDR1 LNHNV and CDR2 YYDKDF (reference sequence). With 5 bases clipped from V and 4 bases from J, the junction kept 10 bases outside the gene matches. This CDR3 is CATSDDRESLTGELFF. The CDR3 bases are TGTGCCACCAGCGACGACAGGGAGAGTCTCACCGGGGAGCTGTTTTTT.